This T cell receptor (beta chain) comes out of a study of blood T cell repertoires in COVID-19. About the study: Material from acute and convalescent COVID-19 was sourced from the United States, Italy and Spain. T cells, B-cell-depleted T cells, or PBMCs supplied cDNA or gDNA.

The CDR3 totals 17 residues. V was pared by 0 bases and J by 0 bases, with 4 bases of the junction left unmatched. Germline CDR1 reads MDHEN; CDR2 reads SYDVKM. In the original processing: The authors estimated nucleated cell counts from reference gene primer amplification. Sequencing used immunoSEQ multiplex PCR; TCRdb keeps in-frame clones, though not all of them. V and J calls plus clone size are reproduced from that table; the DNA served to infer D and trimming. This table has more than 100,000 clones, 78% appearing once. This rearrangement joins TRBV28 to TRBJ2-7; 11 positions agree with TRBD2. Input material: peripheral blood. The TCR was taken from a man aged 65 to 79 with acute or convalescent COVID-19. The CDR3 here is CASSLWGLAESSYEQYF. The CDR3 DNA follows: TGTGCCAGCAGTTTATGGGGACTAGCGGAGAGCTCCTACGAGCAGTACTTC.